This TCR beta chain emerged from a study of T-cell reconstitution after alpha-beta-depleted transplantation in children. CDR3 length: 14 amino acids. The V gene's germline CDR1 is SQVTM and CDR2 ANQGSEA. V lost 6 bases to trimming and J lost 3 bases; unmatched junction nucleotides: 8. It was with unique molecular identifiers that the TCRbeta library was prepared. TCRdb fed the PCR reads into MiXCR, producing one record per CDR3 protein. The table includes 500,000 to 650,000 distinct CDR3 sequences, roughly 13% detected once. This clonotype was detected ten times or more. Its antigen remains unknown. Study observations and caveats: Surviving recipient T cells and thymic progenitors underlay high day-60 TCRbeta diversity in some patients. One year post-transplant, T-cell counts and diversity were largely derived from T cells produced anew. About two months after transplant, alpha-beta T cells reportedly came from several hundred expanded graft clones.

Sequenced here: PBMCs, mostly from graft donor cells, sampled 360 days after TCRalphabeta/CD19-depleted stem cell transplant. The chain joins TRBV29-1 to TRBJ2-3; TRBD2 agrees at 8 bases. This TCR was sampled from a male patient between 5 and 17 years old who had a stem cell transplant for acute myeloid leukemia, so the T cells may come from the graft donor. The chain's CDR3 is CSVSISGSTDTQYF. Here the CDR3 DNA reads TGCAGCGTGTCCATAAGCGGGAGTACAGATACGCAGTATTTT.